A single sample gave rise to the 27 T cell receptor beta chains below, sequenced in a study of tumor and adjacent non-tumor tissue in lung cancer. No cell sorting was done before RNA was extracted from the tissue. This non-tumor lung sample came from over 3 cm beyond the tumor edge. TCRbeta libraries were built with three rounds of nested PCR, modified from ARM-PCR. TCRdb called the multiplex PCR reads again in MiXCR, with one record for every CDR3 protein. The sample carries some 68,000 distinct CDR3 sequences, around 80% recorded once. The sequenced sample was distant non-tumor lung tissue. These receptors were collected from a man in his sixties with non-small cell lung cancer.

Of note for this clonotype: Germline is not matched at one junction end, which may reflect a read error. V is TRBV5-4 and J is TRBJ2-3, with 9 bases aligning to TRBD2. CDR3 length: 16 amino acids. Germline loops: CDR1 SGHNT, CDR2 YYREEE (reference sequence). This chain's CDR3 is CASSLGTSRHTDTQYF. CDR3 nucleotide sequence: TGTGCAAGCAGCTTAGGGACTAGCAGACACACAGATACGCAGTATTTT.

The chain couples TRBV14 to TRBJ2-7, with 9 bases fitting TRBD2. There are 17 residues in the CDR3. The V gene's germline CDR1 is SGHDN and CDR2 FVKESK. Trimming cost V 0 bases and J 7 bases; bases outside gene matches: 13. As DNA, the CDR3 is TGTGCCAGCAGCCAAGATTCTAGGACTAGCGAGAGTTATGAGCAGTACTTC. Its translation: CASSQDSRTSESYEQYF.

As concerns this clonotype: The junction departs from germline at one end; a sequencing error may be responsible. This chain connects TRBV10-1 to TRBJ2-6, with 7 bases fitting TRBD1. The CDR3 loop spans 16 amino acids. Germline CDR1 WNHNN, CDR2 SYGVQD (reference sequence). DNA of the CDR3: TGTGCCAGGAGTCCGGGACAGTCAGGTGGGGCCAACATCCTGACTTTC. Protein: CARSPGQSGGANILTF.

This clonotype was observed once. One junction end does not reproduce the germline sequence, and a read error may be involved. DNA for the CDR3: TGTGCCAGCAGTTTGTTTCGCGGGACGGGTGGCGCCGGAGAGCTGTTTTTT. It is translated as CASSLFRGTGGAGELFF. This chain connects TRBV12-3 or TRBV12-4 to TRBJ2-2; TRBD2 is a possible D gene (6 bases). The CDR3 sequence is 17 residues long.

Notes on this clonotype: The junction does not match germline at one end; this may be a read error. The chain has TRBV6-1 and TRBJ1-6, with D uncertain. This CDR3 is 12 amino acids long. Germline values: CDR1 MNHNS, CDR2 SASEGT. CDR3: CANSDRRSPLHF. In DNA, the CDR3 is TGTGCCAACAGTGACCGACGTTCGCCCCTCCACTTT.

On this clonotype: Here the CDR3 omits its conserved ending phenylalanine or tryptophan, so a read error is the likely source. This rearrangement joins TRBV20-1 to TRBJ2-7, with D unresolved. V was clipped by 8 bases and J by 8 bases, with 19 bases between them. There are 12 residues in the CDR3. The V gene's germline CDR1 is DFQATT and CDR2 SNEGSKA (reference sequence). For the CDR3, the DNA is TGCAGTACCCCCGGGCAGAGATACAAGCAGTACCTC. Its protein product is CSTPGQRYKQYL.

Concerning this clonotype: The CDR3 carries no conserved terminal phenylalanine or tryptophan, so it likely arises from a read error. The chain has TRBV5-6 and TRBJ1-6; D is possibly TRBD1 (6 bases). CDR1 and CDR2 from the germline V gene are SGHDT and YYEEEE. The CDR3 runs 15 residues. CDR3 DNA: TGTGCCAGCATCTTGAGGCAGGGGAATGGGTCACCCCTCCACTCT. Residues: CASILRQGNGSPLHS.

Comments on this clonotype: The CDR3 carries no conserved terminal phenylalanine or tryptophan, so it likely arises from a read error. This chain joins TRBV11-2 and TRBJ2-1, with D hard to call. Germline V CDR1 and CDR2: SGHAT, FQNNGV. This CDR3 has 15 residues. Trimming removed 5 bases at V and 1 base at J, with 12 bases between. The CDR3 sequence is CASSPYSRSYNEQFL. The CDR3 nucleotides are TGTGCCAGCAGCCCTTACTCCAGATCCTACAATGAGCAGTTCTTA.

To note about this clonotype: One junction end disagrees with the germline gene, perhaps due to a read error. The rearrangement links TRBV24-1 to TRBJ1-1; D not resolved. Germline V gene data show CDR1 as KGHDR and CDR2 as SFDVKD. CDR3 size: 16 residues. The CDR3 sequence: CATSETRTSLNTEAFF. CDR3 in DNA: TGTGCCACTAGTGAAACCCGAACATCGCTGAACACTGAAGCTTTCTTT.

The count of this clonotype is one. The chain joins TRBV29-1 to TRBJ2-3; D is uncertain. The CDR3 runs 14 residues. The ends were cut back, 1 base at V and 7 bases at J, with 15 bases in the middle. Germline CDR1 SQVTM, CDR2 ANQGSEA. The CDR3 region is CSVEGNFLTNTQYF. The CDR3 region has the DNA TGCAGCGTTGAAGGGAACTTCCTGACAAATACGCAGTATTTT.

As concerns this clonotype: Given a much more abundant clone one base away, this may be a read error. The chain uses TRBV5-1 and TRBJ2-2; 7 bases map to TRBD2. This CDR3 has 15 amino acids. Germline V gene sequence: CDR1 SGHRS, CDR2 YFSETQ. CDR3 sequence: CASSWGTTNTGELYF. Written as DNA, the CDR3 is TGCGCCAGCAGCTGGGGGACTACAAACACCGGGGAGCTGTATTTT.

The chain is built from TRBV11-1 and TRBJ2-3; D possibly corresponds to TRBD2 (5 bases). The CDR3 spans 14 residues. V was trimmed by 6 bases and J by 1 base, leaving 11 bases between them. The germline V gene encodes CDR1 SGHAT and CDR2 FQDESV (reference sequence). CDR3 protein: CASSIACGTDTQYF. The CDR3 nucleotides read TGTGCCAGCAGTATAGCGTGCGGCACAGATACGCAGTATTTT.

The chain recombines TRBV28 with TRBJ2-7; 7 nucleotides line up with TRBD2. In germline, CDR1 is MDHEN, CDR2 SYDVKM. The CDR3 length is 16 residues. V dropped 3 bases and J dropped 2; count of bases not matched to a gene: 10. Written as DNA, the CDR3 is TGTGCCAGCAGTTTTTCATTAGTGGGACTAACCTACGAGCAGTACTTC. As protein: CASSFSLVGLTYEQYF.

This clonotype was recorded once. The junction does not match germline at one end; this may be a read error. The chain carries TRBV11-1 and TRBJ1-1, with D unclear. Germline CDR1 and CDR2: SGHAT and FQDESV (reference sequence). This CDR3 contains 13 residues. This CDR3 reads CSSSLAPCAEAFF. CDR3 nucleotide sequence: TGTTCCAGCAGCTTAGCGCCGTGCGCTGAAGCTTTCTTT. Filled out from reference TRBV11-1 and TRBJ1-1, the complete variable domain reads EAEVAQSPRYKITEKSQAVAFWCDPISGHATLYWYRQILGQGPELLVQFQDESVVDDSQLPKDRFSAERLKGVDSTLKIQPAELGDSAMYLCSSSLAPCAEAFFGQGTRLTVV.

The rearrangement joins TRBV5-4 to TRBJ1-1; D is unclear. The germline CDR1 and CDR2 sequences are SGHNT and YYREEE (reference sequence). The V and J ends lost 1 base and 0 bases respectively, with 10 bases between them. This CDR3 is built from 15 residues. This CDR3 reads CASSLHGYVNTEAFF. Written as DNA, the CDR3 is TGTGCCAGCAGCTTGCATGGATACGTGAACACTGAAGCTTTCTTT. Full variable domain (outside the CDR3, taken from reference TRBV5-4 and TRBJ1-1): ETGVTQSPTHLIKTRGQQVTLRCSSQSGHNTVSWYQQALGQGPQFIFQYYREEENGRGNFPPRFSGLQFPNYSSELNVNALELDDSALYLCASSLHGYVNTEAFFGQGTRLTVV.

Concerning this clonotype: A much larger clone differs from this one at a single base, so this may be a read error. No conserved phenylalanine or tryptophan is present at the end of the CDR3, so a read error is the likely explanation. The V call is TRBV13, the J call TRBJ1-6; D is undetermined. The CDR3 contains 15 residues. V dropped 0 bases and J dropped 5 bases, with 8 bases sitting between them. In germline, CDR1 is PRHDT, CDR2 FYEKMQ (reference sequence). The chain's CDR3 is CASSLGRWDNSPLHL. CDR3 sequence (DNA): TGTGCCAGCAGCTTAGGACGGTGGGATAATTCACCCCTCCACCTT.

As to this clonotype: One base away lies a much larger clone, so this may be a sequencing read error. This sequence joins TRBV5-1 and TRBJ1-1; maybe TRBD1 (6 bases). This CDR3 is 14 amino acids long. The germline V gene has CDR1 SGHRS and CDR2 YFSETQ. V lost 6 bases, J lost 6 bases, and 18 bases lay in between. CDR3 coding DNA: TGCGCCAGCATGCTGGGGGCGGAGAGGGCTGAAGCTTTCTTT. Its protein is CASMLGAERAEAFF.

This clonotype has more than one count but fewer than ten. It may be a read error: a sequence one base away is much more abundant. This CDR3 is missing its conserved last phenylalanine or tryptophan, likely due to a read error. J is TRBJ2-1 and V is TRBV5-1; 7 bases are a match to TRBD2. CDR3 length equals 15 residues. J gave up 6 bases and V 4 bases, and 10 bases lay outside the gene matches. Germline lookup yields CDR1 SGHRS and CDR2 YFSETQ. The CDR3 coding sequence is TGCGCCAGCAGCCCTCGTCTGGCGGGAGCCAATGAGCAGTTCTTA. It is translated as CASSPRLAGANEQFL.

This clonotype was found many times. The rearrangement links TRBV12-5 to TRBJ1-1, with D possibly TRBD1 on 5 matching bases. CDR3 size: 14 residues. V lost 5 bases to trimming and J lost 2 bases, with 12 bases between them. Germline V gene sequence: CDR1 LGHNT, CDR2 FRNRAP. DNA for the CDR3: TGTGCTAGTGGTCCGGGACTCTTAAACACTGAAGCTTTCTTT. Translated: CASGPGLLNTEAFF.

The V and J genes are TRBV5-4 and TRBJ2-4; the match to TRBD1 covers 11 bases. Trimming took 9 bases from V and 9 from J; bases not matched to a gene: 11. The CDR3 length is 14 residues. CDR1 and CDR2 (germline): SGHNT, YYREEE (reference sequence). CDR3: CANSLAGTGGIQYF. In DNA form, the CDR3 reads TGTGCCAATAGCTTGGCCGGGACAGGGGGCATTCAGTACTTC.

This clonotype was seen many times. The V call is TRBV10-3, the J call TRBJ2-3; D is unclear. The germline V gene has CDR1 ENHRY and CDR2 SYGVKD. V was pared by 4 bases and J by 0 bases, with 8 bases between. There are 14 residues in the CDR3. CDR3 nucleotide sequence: TGTGCCATCAGTGCCGGGTCTAGCACAGATACGCAGTATTTT. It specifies CAISAGSSTDTQYF.

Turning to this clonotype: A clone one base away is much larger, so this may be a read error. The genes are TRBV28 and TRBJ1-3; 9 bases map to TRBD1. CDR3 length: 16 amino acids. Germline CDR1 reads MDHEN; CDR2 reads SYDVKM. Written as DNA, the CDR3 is TGTGCCAGCGGTTTGACGACAGGGGGCTCTGGAAACACCATATATTTT. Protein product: CASGLTTGGSGNTIYF.

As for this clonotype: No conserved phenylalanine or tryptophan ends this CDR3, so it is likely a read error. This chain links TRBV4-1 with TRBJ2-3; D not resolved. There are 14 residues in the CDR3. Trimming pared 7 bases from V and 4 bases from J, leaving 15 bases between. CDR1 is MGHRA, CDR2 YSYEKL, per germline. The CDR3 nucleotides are TGCGCCAGCAAGCAAGAGATGCCCGCAGATACGCAGTATTCT. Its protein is CASKQEMPADTQYS.

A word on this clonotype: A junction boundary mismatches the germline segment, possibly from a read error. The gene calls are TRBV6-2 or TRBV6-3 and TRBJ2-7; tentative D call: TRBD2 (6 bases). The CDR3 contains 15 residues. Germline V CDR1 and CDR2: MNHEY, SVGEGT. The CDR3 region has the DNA TGCGCCAGGAGTTTTCTAGCGCCCAACTCCTACGAGCAGTACTTC. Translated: CARSFLAPNSYEQYF.

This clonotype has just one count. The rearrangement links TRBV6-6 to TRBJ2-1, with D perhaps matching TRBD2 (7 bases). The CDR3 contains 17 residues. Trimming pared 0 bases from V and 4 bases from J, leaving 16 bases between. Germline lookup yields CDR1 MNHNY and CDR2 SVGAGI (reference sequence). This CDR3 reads CASSYSNPSGQYNEQFF. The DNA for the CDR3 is TGTGCCAGCAGTTACTCGAATCCTAGCGGACAGTACAATGAGCAGTTCTTC.

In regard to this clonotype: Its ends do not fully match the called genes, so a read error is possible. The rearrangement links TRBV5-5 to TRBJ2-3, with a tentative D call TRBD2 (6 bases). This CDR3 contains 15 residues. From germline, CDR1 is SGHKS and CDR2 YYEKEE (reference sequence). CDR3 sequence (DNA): TGTGCCAGCAGCCGGCGGGGAGAGCTGCCAGATACGCAGTACTTT. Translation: CASSRRGELPDTQYF.

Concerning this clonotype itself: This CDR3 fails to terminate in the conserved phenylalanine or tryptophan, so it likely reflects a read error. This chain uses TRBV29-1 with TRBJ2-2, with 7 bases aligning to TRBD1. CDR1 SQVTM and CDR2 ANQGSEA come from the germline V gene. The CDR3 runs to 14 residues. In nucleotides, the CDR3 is TGCAGCGTCGCCACAGGGGATAACATCGGGGAGCTGTTTCTT. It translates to CSVATGDNIGELFL.